Shown below are 28 T cell receptor beta chains from a single sample sequenced in a study of blood T cell repertoires in COVID-19 (TCRdb year 2020). Library creation used the immunoSEQ multiplex PCR assay. Entries here come from immuneACCESS through TCRdb and include only in-frame sequences with V and J called. Some clones fail to appear in such tables; in the studies checked, an unresolved V gene covers under half of the shortfall, and the cause of the remainder is unknown. The sample table holds 250,000 to 300,000 clones, of which roughly 89% were seen once. The top ten clonotypes cover 1.9% of the sample. The sample taken for sequencing was PBMCs or T cells enriched from blood (not recorded which). The receptors originated from a woman aged 60-75 years who had recovered from COVID-19.

This clone has a handful of counts. The chain recombines TRBV19 with TRBJ1-6; D unresolved. CDR1 is LNHDA, CDR2 SQIVND, per germline (reference sequence). The ends were cut back, 5 bases at V and 8 bases at J, with 13 bases in the middle. This CDR3 contains 14 residues. The CDR3 region is CASSVAHTDSPLHF. The CDR3 DNA reads TGTGCCAGTAGTGTCGCCCACACCGATTCACCCCTCCACTTT.

The chain uses TRBV4-2 and TRBJ1-3; D is unclear. This CDR3 comprises 13 residues. The V gene lost 4 bases and the J gene lost 0 bases, with 4 bases spanning the gap. Per germline, CDR1 LGHNA and CDR2 YNFKEQ. CDR3 in amino acids: CASSPSSGNTIYF. CDR3 nucleotides: TGTGCCAGCAGCCCCAGCTCTGGAAACACCATATATTTT.

The chain combines TRBV5-1 with TRBJ2-3; a possible D gene is TRBD1 (6 bases). Looked up from germline, CDR1 is SGHRS and CDR2 is YFSETQ. The CDR3 is 16 residues long. The V gene lost 3 bases and the J gene lost 3 bases, with 17 bases spanning the gap. The CDR3 here is CASSSDVGRGTDTQYF. DNA of the CDR3: TGCGCCAGCAGCTCCGACGTGGGCAGGGGAACAGATACGCAGTATTTT. The variable domain in full, completed from reference TRBV5-1 and TRBJ2-3, reads KAGVTQTPRYLIKTRGQQVTLSCSPISGHRSVSWYQQTPGQGLQFLFEYFSETQRNKGNFPGRFSGRQFSNSRSEMNVSTLELGDSALYLCASSSDVGRGTDTQYFGPGTRLTVL.

V is TRBV10-3 and J is TRBJ2-3; 11 nucleotides agree with TRBD2. V trimming: 4 bases; J trimming: 1 base; junction bases outside the gene matches: 4. Germline CDR1 and CDR2: ENHRY and SYGVKD. This CDR3 is built from 16 residues. The CDR3 here is CAISVGTSGGTDTQYF. Written as DNA, the CDR3 is TGTGCCATCAGTGTGGGGACTAGCGGAGGCACAGATACGCAGTATTTT.

J is TRBJ1-2 and V is TRBV11-3; tentatively, D is TRBD1 (5 bases). The CDR3 sequence is 14 residues long. V shed 5 bases and J shed 0 bases, with 10 bases lying between them. Looked up from germline, CDR1 is SGHNT and CDR2 is YENEEA. CDR3 in DNA: TGTGCCAGCAGCCTCCGGGGGGCTAACTATGGCTACACCTTC. Encoded protein: CASSLRGANYGYTF. Complete variable domain (other parts from reference TRBV11-3 and TRBJ1-2): EAGVVQSPRYKIIEKKQPVAFWCNPISGHNTLYWYLQNLGQGPELLIRYENEEAVDDSQLPKDRFSAERLKGVDSTLKIQPAELGDSAVYLCASSLRGANYGYTFGSGTRLTVV.

The rearrangement uses TRBV30 and TRBJ1-5; the match to TRBD1 covers 7 bases. CDR1 is GTSNPN and CDR2 is SVGIG in the germline V gene (reference sequence). This CDR3 has 13 amino acids. The ends lost 6 bases at V and 7 bases at J; junction bases unmatched: 9. CDR3 nucleotide sequence: TGTGCCTGCGACAGGGCTGTCGGACAGCCCCAGCATTTT. Protein sequence: CACDRAVGQPQHF.

CDR3 nucleotide sequence: TGCGCCAGCAGCCAGACAGGGTTGGTTTATGGCTACACCTTC. The encoded protein is CASSQTGLVYGYTF. The V gene is TRBV4-1, the J gene TRBJ1-2; TRBD1 matches at 7 bases. Germline V CDR1 and CDR2: MGHRA, YSYEKL. V dropped 3 bases and J dropped 5; count of bases not matched to a gene: 6. The CDR3 sequence is 14 residues long.

The rearrangement links TRBV7-8 to TRBJ1-2; D possibly corresponds to TRBD1 (5 bases). The V gene lost 6 bases and the J gene lost 5 bases, with 16 bases spanning the gap. In germline, CDR1 is SGHVS, CDR2 FQNEAQ. The CDR3 spans 14 residues. CDR3 in amino acids: CASSRTGPSYGYTF. The CDR3 DNA sequence: TGTGCCAGCAGTCGAACAGGTCCAAGTTATGGCTACACCTTC.

CDR3 residues: CASSLAGRGGTDTQYF. In nucleotides, the CDR3 is TGCGCCAGCAGCTTGGCCGGCAGGGGTGGCACAGATACGCAGTATTTT. The chain carries TRBV5-1 and TRBJ2-3; TRBD1 is a possible D gene (6 bases). The germline gives CDR1 SGHRS, CDR2 YFSETQ. This CDR3 has 16 amino acids. The V gene lost 0 bases and the J gene lost 1 base, with 12 bases spanning the gap.

The rearrangement joins TRBV27 to TRBJ1-4; D call uncertain. From germline, CDR1 is MNHEY and CDR2 SMNVEV (reference sequence). The ends were cut back, 6 bases at V and 5 bases at J, with 16 bases in the middle. This CDR3 has 15 amino acids. The CDR3 protein is CASRGAKRINEKLFF. CDR3 DNA: TGTGCCAGCAGGGGCGCGAAACGAATCAATGAAAAACTGTTTTTT.

This chain links TRBV3-1 (or the pseudogene TRBV3-2) with TRBJ1-4; no firm D call. The CDR3 runs 14 residues. Trimming took off 1 base at V and 11 bases at J, with 14 bases between the two ends. CDR1 is LGHDT and CDR2 is YNNKEL in the germline V gene (reference sequence). Here the CDR3 reads CASSQGGGLEKLFF. The CDR3 DNA sequence: TGTGCCAGCAGCCAAGGAGGTGGGTTGGAGAAACTGTTTTTT.

The chain couples TRBV18 to TRBJ1-3; D is perhaps TRBD1 (6 bases). The V gene lost 3 bases and the J gene lost 5 bases, with 11 bases spanning the gap. The CDR3 runs 14 residues. CDR1 is KGHSH, CDR2 LQKENI, per germline. In DNA form, the CDR3 reads TGTGCCAGCTCACCGGCAGGGGCTAGAAACACCATATATTTT. Translated: CASSPAGARNTIYF.

V usage is TRBV7-2 and J usage is TRBJ2-5; possible D gene TRBD1, 6 bases. The V end lost 5 bases, the J end lost 4 bases, and 14 bases lay between the germline ends. Germline V gives CDR1 SGHTA, CDR2 FQGNSA. The CDR3 consists of 14 residues. CDR3 loop: CASSIRRQVETQYF. In DNA, the CDR3 is TGTGCCAGCAGCATTCGCCGACAGGTAGAGACCCAGTACTTC.

Comment on this clone: Distinct nucleotide sequences in the sample also encode this CDR3. The genes are TRBV5-1 and TRBJ1-2; D remains unclear. The CDR3 consists of 14 residues. Trimming removed 0 bases from V and 4 bases from J, with 10 bases in between. The V gene's germline CDR1 is SGHRS and CDR2 YFSETQ. The CDR3 DNA is TGCGCCAGCAGCTTGGGGGCCGGGAGCTATGGCTACACCTTC. This gives the protein CASSLGAGSYGYTF.

The rearrangement joins TRBV9 to TRBJ2-5, with D possibly TRBD2 on 6 matching bases. The CDR3 sequence is 17 residues long. CDR1 and CDR2 from the germline V gene are SGDLS and YYNGEE. V lost 0 bases and J 4 bases, leaving 19 bases between the germline ends. The CDR3 sequence is CASSVGGSGRSGETQYF. The CDR3 DNA reads TGTGCCAGCAGCGTAGGAGGAAGTGGGAGGAGCGGAGAGACCCAGTACTTC.

The chain combines TRBV3-1 (or the pseudogene TRBV3-2) with TRBJ2-1, with TRBD2 identical over 12 bases. CDR1 LGHDT and CDR2 YNNKEL come from the germline V gene (reference sequence). With V trimmed by 3 bases and J by 8 bases, 5 bases remained unmatched. The CDR3 is made up of 15 amino acids. CDR3 residues: CASSHWLAGGDEQFF. As DNA, the CDR3 is TGTGCCAGCAGCCATTGGCTAGCGGGAGGGGATGAGCAGTTCTTC.

The chain uses TRBV18 and TRBJ1-1, with 7 bases that match TRBD1. The CDR3 has 15 residues. Losses at the gene ends were 3 bases for V and 6 bases for J; bases not matched to a gene: 10. CDR1 KGHSH and CDR2 LQKENI come from the germline V gene. This CDR3 reads CASSPGTAHPAEAFF. The CDR3 nucleotides read TGTGCCAGCTCACCCGGGACAGCCCACCCGGCTGAAGCTTTCTTT. Full variable domain (outside the CDR3, taken from reference TRBV18 and TRBJ1-1): NAGVMQNPRHLVRRRGQEARLRCSPMKGHSHVYWYRQLPEEGLKFMVYLQKENIIDESGMPKERFSAEFPKEGPSILRIQQVVRGDSAAYFCASSPGTAHPAEAFFGQGTRLTVV.

This clone appeared a few times. The chain is built from TRBV7-9 and TRBJ2-6; D not resolved. The CDR3 length is 15 residues. Germline CDR1 reads SEHNR; CDR2 reads FQNEAQ (reference sequence). V gave up 5 bases and J gave up 1 base, with 9 bases separating them. The CDR3 coding sequence is TGTGCCAGCAGCGTCTCCGAGTCTGGGGCCAACGTCCTGACTTTC. This translates into CASSVSESGANVLTF.

The chain has TRBV5-1 and TRBJ2-7, with D possibly being TRBD2 (6 bases). The V end was cut by 0 bases, the J end by 0 bases, with 16 bases between. This CDR3 has 17 residues. The V gene's germline CDR1 is SGHRS and CDR2 YFSETQ. The CDR3 coding sequence is TGCGCCAGCAGCTTGGGCGGTAGCGGCCTGAGCTCCTACGAGCAGTACTTC. Its protein is CASSLGGSGLSSYEQYF.

The rearrangement links TRBV9 to TRBJ1-1, with a weak D call TRBD1 (6 bases). Trimming removed 4 bases from V and 1 base from J, with 14 bases in between. The germline V gene has CDR1 SGDLS and CDR2 YYNGEE. This CDR3 has 15 amino acids. CDR3 bases: TGTGCCAGCAGCCGTGATCCAGGGGCGAACACTGAAGCTTTCTTT. Translating it yields CASSRDPGANTEAFF.

The CDR3 DNA follows: TGTGCCAGCAGCCTAGGGACAGTCGCAACTAATGAAAAACTGTTTTTT. This translates into CASSLGTVATNEKLFF. This sequence joins TRBV7-9 and TRBJ1-4, with 7 nucleotides matching TRBD1. The CDR3 is made up of 16 amino acids. V was clipped by 5 bases and J by 0 bases; unmatched bases: 6. Germline CDR1 is SEHNR and CDR2 is FQNEAQ (reference sequence).

This clone has just a few counts. V usage is TRBV6-1 and J usage is TRBJ2-1; D unresolved. Germline loops: CDR1 MNHNS, CDR2 SASEGT. The CDR3 is 14 amino acids. Trimming removed 1 base from V and 7 bases from J, with 11 bases in between. The CDR3 loop reads CASSEVYTRNEQFF. The CDR3 DNA follows: TGTGCCAGCAGTGAAGTCTATACTCGAAATGAGCAGTTCTTC.

This clone was observed once. The V and J genes are TRBV28 and TRBJ2-1; D is possibly TRBD2 (6 bases). The CDR3 runs to 15 residues. Germline CDR1 and CDR2: MDHEN and SYDVKM. Deletions cut 5 bases from V and 2 bases from J, with 13 bases between. This CDR3 is CASSHGSLPYNEQFF. The CDR3 bases are TGTGCCAGCAGTCACGGGAGCCTTCCCTACAATGAGCAGTTCTTC.

For the CDR3, the DNA is TGCGCCAGCAGCTCTCTACAGGGGGCCGGGGAAAAACTGTTTTTT. The encoded protein is CASSSLQGAGEKLFF. The rearrangement uses TRBV5-1 and TRBJ1-4, with TRBD1 matching 9 bases. The CDR3 contains 15 residues. Trimming took 3 bases from V and 8 from J; bases not matched to a gene: 8. CDR1 and CDR2 from the germline V gene are SGHRS and YFSETQ. Full variable domain (remainder filled in from reference TRBV5-1 and TRBJ1-4): KAGVTQTPRYLIKTRGQQVTLSCSPISGHRSVSWYQQTPGQGLQFLFEYFSETQRNKGNFPGRFSGRQFSNSRSEMNVSTLELGDSALYLCASSSLQGAGEKLFFGSGTQLSVL.

This chain links TRBV19 with TRBJ1-5; 11 nucleotides align to TRBD1. The CDR3 spans 14 residues. V gave up 8 bases and J gave up 4 bases; unmatched junction bases: 4. Germline CDR1 and CDR2: LNHDA and SQIVND (reference sequence). This CDR3 reads CASAGTGGNQPQHF. The CDR3 DNA is TGTGCCAGTGCCGGGACAGGGGGAAATCAGCCCCAGCATTTT.

The V gene is TRBV4-2, the J gene TRBJ1-4; D not certain. The V end lost 2 bases, the J end lost 15 bases, and 22 bases lay between the germline ends. This CDR3 is 15 amino acids long. CDR1 is LGHNA and CDR2 is YNFKEQ in the germline V gene. The CDR3 coding sequence is TGTGCCAGCAGCCAACAGATGAGGGCAGCGGAGGAGGTGTTTTTT. Its protein is CASSQQMRAAEEVFF.

The chain employs TRBV11-2 and TRBJ2-2, with 7 positions matching TRBD2. After removal of 6 bases from V and 0 bases from J, the junction contained 4 bases not matched to a gene. CDR3 length equals 15 residues. In germline, CDR1 is SGHAT, CDR2 FQNNGV. CDR3 loop: CASRRGLANTGELFF. CDR3 bases: TGTGCCAGCAGACGAGGACTAGCGAACACCGGGGAGCTGTTTTTT. Combining the CDR3 with reference TRBV11-2 and TRBJ2-2 gives the whole variable domain EAGVAQSPRYKIIEKRQSVAFWCNPISGHATLYWYQQILGQGPKLLIQFQNNGVVDDSQLPKDRFSAERLKGVDSTLKIQPAKLEDSAVYLCASRRGLANTGELFFGEGSRLTVL.

This chain connects TRBV6-5 to TRBJ1-2; TRBD1 might be the D (6 bases). Trimming removed 0 bases at V and 7 bases at J, with 9 bases between. CDR3 length: 13 amino acids. CDR1 is MNHEY, CDR2 SVGAGI, per germline. This CDR3 reads CASSYSGGSGYTF. In nucleotides, the CDR3 is TGTGCCAGCAGTTACTCTGGGGGCTCTGGCTACACCTTC.